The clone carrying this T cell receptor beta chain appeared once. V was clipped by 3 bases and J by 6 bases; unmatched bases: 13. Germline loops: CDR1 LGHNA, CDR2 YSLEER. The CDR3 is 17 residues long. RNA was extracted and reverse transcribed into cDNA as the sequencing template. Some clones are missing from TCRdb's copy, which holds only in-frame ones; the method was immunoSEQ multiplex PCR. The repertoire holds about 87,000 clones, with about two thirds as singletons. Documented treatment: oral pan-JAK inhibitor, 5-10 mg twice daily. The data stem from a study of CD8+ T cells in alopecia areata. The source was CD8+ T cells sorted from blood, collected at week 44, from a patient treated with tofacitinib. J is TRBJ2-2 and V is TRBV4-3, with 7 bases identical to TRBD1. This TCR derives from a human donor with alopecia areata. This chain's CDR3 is CASSHARTGEDAGELFF. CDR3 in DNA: TGCGCCAGCAGCCATGCCAGGACAGGAGAAGACGCCGGGGAGCTGTTTTTT.